This passage covers 17 T cell receptor beta chains from one sample sequenced in a study of T cells in Graves' hyperthyroidism and ophthalmopathy. RNA transcripts yielded amplified TCR beta CDR3 regions. Using the HTBI primer set, a first-round RT-PCR was run on the TCR CDR3. In TCRdb, the multiplex PCR reads were re-called with MiXCR into one record per CDR3 protein. This table has almost 600,000 distinct CDR3 sequences, roughly 13% appearing once. The sequencing input was blood. All receptors derive from a woman under 40 with Graves' hyperthyroidism that later progressed to Graves' ophthalmopathy.

A note on this clonotype: Relative to the germline gene, one junction end is altered; a read error may explain this. V usage is TRBV29-1 and J usage is TRBJ1-1, with D unresolved. Germline V gives CDR1 SQVTM, CDR2 ANQGSEA. The CDR3 length is 14 residues. This CDR3 reads CSVVWVTGNTEALF. The CDR3 DNA follows: TGCAGCGTTGTTTGGGTGACGGGAAACACTGAAGCTCTCTTT.

This clonotype was counted at least ten times. The rearrangement joins TRBV2 to TRBJ1-2; D gene ambiguous. Germline assignment: CDR1 SNHLY and CDR2 FYNNEI. With 7 bases removed from V and 2 bases from J, the gap between germline ends came to 8 bases. CDR3 size: 12 residues. The CDR3 loop reads CASKTANYGYTF. The DNA of the CDR3 is TGTGCCAGCAAAACAGCCAACTATGGCTACACCTTC.

This clonotype was observed a handful of times. The rearrangement links TRBV19 to TRBJ2-1; weak D call: TRBD2 (7 bases). Germline-derived CDR1 and CDR2 are LNHDA and SQIVND (reference sequence). With 7 bases removed from V and 10 bases from J, the gap between germline ends came to 23 bases. The CDR3 is 15 residues long. The CDR3 is CASKSTSGGPREQFF. CDR3 nucleotides: TGTGCCAGTAAATCCACTTCGGGGGGCCCGCGCGAGCAGTTCTTC.

This clonotype has ten or more counts. J is TRBJ2-3 and V is TRBV12-3 or TRBV12-4, with D possibly being TRBD2 (5 bases). This CDR3 contains 15 residues. The V end lost 4 bases, the J end lost 1 base, and 12 bases lay between the germline ends. CDR3 loop: CASSSGLRGTDTQYF. DNA for the CDR3: TGTGCCAGCAGTTCCGGACTCAGAGGCACAGATACGCAGTATTTT.

The table lists this clonotype with a few counts. This chain uses TRBV20-1 with TRBJ2-7; D possibly corresponds to TRBD2 (5 bases). The CDR3 extends over 10 amino acids. Trimming cost V 6 bases and J 3 bases, with 6 bases left between them. Germline CDR1 DFQATT, CDR2 SNEGSKA (reference sequence). The DNA for the CDR3 is TGCAGTGCCGGACTCTACGAGCAGTACTTC. The encoded protein is CSAGLYEQYF.

This clonotype turned up a few times. This may come from a read error, since a much larger clone is one base off. J is TRBJ1-5 and V is TRBV7-8; D might be TRBD1 (5 bases). This CDR3 comprises 15 residues. Germline-derived CDR1 and CDR2 are SGHVS and FQNEAQ. CDR3 DNA: TGTGCCGGCAGCCTCACAGGAGGCGGCAATCAGCCCCAGCATTTT. Amino acids: CAGSLTGGGNQPQHF.

This clonotype was seen many times. The chain couples TRBV24-1 to TRBJ1-2; a possible D gene is TRBD1 (5 bases). Germline V gives CDR1 KGHDR, CDR2 SFDVKD. The CDR3 has 12 amino acids. Trimming took off 9 bases at V and 2 bases at J, with 9 bases between the two ends. In nucleotides, the CDR3 is TGTGCCACCTATGACAGCAACTATGGCTACACCTTC. This sequence encodes CATYDSNYGYTF.

At least ten counts were recorded for this clonotype. The genes are TRBV6-1 and TRBJ2-7; possibly TRBD1 or TRBD2 for D (6 bases each). V was cut by 2 bases and J by 7 bases, with 21 bases left in between. Germline V CDR1 and CDR2: MNHNS, SASEGT. The CDR3 extends over 16 amino acids. CDR3 residues: CASSETPARGAGEQYF. The DNA of the CDR3 is TGTGCCAGCAGTGAAACCCCGGCGAGGGGGGCTGGGGAGCAGTACTTC.

The V and J genes are TRBV19 and TRBJ1-5; D ambiguous. V was cut by 6 bases and J by 0 bases, with 9 bases left in between. The CDR3 has 14 residues. The germline gives CDR1 LNHDA, CDR2 SQIVND (reference sequence). CDR3 residues: CASSSTVSNQPQHF. The CDR3 DNA reads as TGTGCCAGTAGCTCGACGGTTAGCAATCAGCCCCAGCATTTT.

The rearrangement joins TRBV12-5 to TRBJ2-2; D remains unclear. The CDR3 loop spans 12 amino acids. Germline V gives CDR1 LGHNT, CDR2 FRNRAP. V shed 6 bases and J shed 6 bases, with 8 bases lying between them. CDR3 region: CASGLGAGELFF. The DNA for the CDR3 is TGTGCTAGTGGGCTCGGAGCCGGGGAGCTGTTTTTT.

This clonotype came up many times. The rearrangement joins TRBV4-3 to TRBJ2-7; 9 nucleotides line up with TRBD2. This CDR3 contains 16 residues. Per the germline V gene, CDR1 is LGHNA and CDR2 is YSLEER. V lost 0 bases to trimming and J lost 2 bases; unmatched junction nucleotides: 5. The CDR3 DNA reads TGCGCCAGCAGCCAAGAAGAGACTAGCGGACCCTACGAGCAGTACTTC. Residues: CASSQEETSGPYEQYF.

This clonotype was found many times. The chain recombines TRBV20-1 with TRBJ2-1; TRBD1 is a possible D gene (6 bases). This CDR3 is built from 14 residues. V lost 6 bases and J lost 4, with 16 bases in between. Germline CDR1 is DFQATT and CDR2 is SNEGSKA (reference sequence). The CDR3 coding sequence is TGCAGTGCCCGTGAGCAGGGGCTTTACAATGAGCAGTTCTTC. The encoded protein is CSAREQGLYNEQFF.

The J gene is TRBJ2-5, the V gene TRBV24-1, with D tentatively TRBD1 or TRBD2 (7 bases each). Germline values: CDR1 KGHDR, CDR2 SFDVKD. The length of the CDR3 is 15 residues. Trimming cost V 7 bases and J 5 bases, with 19 bases left between them. The CDR3 bases are TGTGCCACCAGCGCGGGGAACAGGGGAGGGGAGACCCAGTACTTC. Its protein is CATSAGNRGGETQYF.

This clonotype has just a few counts. The chain is built from TRBV6-1 and TRBJ1-5, with a weak D call TRBD1 (6 bases). In germline, CDR1 is MNHNS, CDR2 SASEGT. The germline V and J ends were trimmed by 2 bases and 5 bases, with 13 bases remaining between them. This CDR3 has 15 amino acids. CDR3 amino acids: CASSELGASDQPQHF. CDR3 DNA: TGTGCCAGCAGTGAATTGGGGGCGAGCGATCAGCCCCAGCATTTT.

The table lists this clonotype with many counts. The chain employs TRBV10-3 and TRBJ1-1; D unclear. The CDR3 totals 11 residues. The ends were cut back, 10 bases at V and 4 bases at J, with 10 bases in the middle. Germline V gene sequence: CDR1 ENHRY, CDR2 SYGVKD. In nucleotides, the CDR3 is TGTGCCACCGCAAATCTCACTGAAGCTTTCTTT. Residues: CATANLTEAFF.

This clonotype was picked up many times. The chain is built from TRBV6-6 and TRBJ1-2; tentative D call: TRBD1 (6 bases). V was shortened by 0 bases and J by 4 bases, with 12 bases between the two germline ends. The length of the CDR3 is 15 residues. Per germline, CDR1 MNHNY and CDR2 SVGAGI (reference sequence). The CDR3 DNA follows: TGTGCCAGCAGTTACTCGGGGGGAGGGGGCTATGGCTACACCTTC. Its translation is CASSYSGGGGYGYTF.

This clonotype was observed a few times. Relative to the germline gene, one junction end is altered; a read error may explain this. V is TRBV7-7 and J is TRBJ2-2, with 9 nucleotides matching TRBD2. The CDR3 sequence is 15 residues long. Germline V lookup: CDR1 SSHAT, CDR2 FNYEAQ (reference sequence). CDR3 DNA: TGTGCTAGCAGCCCGCGGGGGGGGTACACCGGGGAGCTGTTTTTT. It is translated as CASSPRGGYTGELFF.